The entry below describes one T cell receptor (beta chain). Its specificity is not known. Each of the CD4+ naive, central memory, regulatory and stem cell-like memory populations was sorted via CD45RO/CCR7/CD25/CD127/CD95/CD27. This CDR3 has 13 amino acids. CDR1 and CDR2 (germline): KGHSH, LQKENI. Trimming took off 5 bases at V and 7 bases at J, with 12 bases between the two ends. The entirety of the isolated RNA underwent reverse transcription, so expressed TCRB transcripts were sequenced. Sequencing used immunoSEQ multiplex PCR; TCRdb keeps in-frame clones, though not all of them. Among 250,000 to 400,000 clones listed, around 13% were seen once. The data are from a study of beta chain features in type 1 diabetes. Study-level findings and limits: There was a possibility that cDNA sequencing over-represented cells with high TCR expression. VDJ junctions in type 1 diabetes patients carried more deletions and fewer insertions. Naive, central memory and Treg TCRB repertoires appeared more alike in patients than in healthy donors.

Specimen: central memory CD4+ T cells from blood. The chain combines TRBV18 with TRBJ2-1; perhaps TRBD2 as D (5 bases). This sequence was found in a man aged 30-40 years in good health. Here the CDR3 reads CASSALRENEQFF. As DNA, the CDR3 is TGTGCCAGCTCAGCTCTGAGGGAAAATGAGCAGTTCTTC.